This T cell receptor (beta chain) was recorded in a study of T-cell reconstitution after alpha-beta-depleted transplantation in children. The CDR3 covers 16 residues. TCRbeta library construction was performed incorporating unique molecular identifiers. TCRdb itself ran the PCR reads through MiXCR, one entry per CDR3 protein. The profile shows a few hundred thousand distinct CDR3 sequences, about 9.6% of them singletons. The receptor comes from a human donor who donated a stem cell graft to a child with SCID. The sample was PBMCs from the stem cell graft donor, taken from the stem cell graft. The gene calls are TRBV21-1 and TRBJ2-6. TRBV21-1 counts as a pseudogene. CDR3 loop: CASSTHRLSGANVLTF. CDR3 nucleotide sequence: TGTGCCAGCAGCACCCATCGACTCTCTGGGGCCAACGTCCTGACTTTC.